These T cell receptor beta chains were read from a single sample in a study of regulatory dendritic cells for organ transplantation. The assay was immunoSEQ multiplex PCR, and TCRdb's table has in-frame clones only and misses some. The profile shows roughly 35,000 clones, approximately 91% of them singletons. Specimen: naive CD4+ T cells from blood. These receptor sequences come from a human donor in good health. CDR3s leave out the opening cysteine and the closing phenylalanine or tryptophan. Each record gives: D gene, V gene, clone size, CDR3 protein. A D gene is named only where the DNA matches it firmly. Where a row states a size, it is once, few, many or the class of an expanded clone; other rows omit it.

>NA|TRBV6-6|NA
ASSSLRRSTEAF
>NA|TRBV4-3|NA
ASSGLHNEQF
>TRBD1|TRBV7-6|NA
ASSDQQGDEQY
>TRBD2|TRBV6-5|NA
ASTGLAANRQY
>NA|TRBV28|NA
ASNKMNGIYQPQH
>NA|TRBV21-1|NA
ASSKVQGPERNYGYT
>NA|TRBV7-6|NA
ASSSRETQY
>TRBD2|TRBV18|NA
ASYPGLAGSEVKNIQY
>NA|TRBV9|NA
ASSVAGDTQY
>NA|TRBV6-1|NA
ASSKRTPSDQPQH
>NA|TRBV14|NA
ASSQDQRTEAF
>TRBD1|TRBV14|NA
ASSRRTGGTDTQY
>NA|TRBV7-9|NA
ASIQNWNTGELF
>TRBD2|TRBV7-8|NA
ASSFRLAGGFDETQY
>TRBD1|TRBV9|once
ASSVVPGGGTDTQY
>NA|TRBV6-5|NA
ASSYAGGTDTQY
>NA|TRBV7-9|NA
ASRHRLVSEQF
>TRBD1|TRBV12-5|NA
ASGPGQGLGSPLH
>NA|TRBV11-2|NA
ASSLDERLSGGPQF
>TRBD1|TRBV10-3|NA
AIRQGSGTGELF
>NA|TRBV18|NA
ASSSIALMSYNEQF
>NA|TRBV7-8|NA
ASTLWGDTDTQY
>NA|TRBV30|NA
AWGNYEQY
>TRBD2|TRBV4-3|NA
ASSLRLARENPTYNEQF
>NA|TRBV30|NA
AWKGLASGDTIY
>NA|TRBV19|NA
ACGPRYEQY
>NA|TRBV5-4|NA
ASSSRRATDTQY
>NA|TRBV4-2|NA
ASSQDGDNEQF
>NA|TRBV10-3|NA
ATRPLLGTYNSPLH
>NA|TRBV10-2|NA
ASGEGTNEKLF
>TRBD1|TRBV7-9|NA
ASSSGQGEQY
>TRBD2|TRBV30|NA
AWSAPWTSGGPNTQY
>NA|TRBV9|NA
ASSPTPRFDSPLH
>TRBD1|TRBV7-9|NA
ASSLLLTGENTGELF
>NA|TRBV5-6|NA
ASSLARVRTVRPYEQY
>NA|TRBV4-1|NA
ASSPSGSGELF
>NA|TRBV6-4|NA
ASSRGSTDTQY
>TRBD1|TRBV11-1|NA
ASSAGGSDTEAF
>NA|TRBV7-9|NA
ASSPLGNNEQF
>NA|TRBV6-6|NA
ASINGQFPYNEQF
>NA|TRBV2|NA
ASSGGRGQETQY
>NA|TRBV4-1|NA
ASSQPTGRDYGYT
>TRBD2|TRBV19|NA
ASSMGTSGYTGELF
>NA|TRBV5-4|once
ASSLVGGVSEAF